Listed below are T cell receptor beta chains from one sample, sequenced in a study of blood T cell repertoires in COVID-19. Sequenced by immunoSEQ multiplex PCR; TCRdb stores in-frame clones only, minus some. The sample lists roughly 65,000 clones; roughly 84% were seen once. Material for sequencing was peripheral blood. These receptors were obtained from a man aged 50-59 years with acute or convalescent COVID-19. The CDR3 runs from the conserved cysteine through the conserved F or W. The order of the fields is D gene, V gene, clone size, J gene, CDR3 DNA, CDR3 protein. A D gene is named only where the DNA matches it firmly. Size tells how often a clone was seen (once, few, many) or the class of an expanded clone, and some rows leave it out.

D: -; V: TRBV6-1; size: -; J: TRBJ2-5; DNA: TGTGCCAGCAGTGAATTAGGGGGGGAACAAGAGACCCAGTACTTC; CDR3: CASSELGGEQETQYF
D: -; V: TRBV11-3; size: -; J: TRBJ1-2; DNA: TGTGCCAGCAGCGAACTACAGGGTCTGGGCTACACCTTC; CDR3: CASSELQGLGYTF
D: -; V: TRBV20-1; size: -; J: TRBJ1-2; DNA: TGCAGTCTGAGGGATGACTATGGCTACACCTTC; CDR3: CSLRDDYGYTF
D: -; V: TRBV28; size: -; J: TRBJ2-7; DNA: TGTGCCAGCACGTCCGGTCCCTACGAGCAGTACTTC; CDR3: CASTSGPYEQYF
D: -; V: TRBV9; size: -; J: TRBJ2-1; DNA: TGTGCCAGCAGCGTAGGCCAGGTAGTCAGCAATGAGCAGTTCTTC; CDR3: CASSVGQVVSNEQFF
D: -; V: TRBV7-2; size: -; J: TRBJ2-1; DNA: TGTGCCAGCAGCATCACCGGGACTCCCGGGTCCTACAATGAGCAGTTCTTC; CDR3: CASSITGTPGSYNEQFF
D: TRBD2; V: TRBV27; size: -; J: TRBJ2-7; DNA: TGTGCCGTATCCGGGAGGTACGAGCAGTACTTC; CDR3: CAVSGRYEQYF
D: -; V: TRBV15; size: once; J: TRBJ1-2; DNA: TGTGCCACCAGCAGAGATAGGCTAACAGGGAACTATGGCTACACCTTC; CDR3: CATSRDRLTGNYGYTF
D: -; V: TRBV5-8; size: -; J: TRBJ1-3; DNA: TGTGCCAGCAGCCAGGGTACTCTACTTGGAAACACCATATATTTT; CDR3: CASSQGTLLGNTIYF
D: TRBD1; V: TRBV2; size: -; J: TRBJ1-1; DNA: TGTGCCAGCAGTCCCCCGACAGGGATGGACCGAGGCGCTGAAGCTTTCTTT; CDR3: CASSPPTGMDRGAEAFF
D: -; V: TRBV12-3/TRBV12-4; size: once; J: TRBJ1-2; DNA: TGTGCCAGCAGTTTTTCCGTTAATGGCTACACCTTC; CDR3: CASSFSVNGYTF
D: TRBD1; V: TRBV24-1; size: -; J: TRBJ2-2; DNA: TGTGCCACCAATAACAGGGGAACCGGGGAGCTGTTTTTT; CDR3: CATNNRGTGELFF
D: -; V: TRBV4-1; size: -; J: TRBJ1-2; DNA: TGCGCCAGCAGCCTCCGGGAAGGCACTAACTATGGCTACACCTTC; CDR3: CASSLREGTNYGYTF
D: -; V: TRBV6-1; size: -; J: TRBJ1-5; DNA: TGTGCCAGCAGTGTCGCCTCCGGGTTTGGTAATCAGCCCCAGCATTTT; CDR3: CASSVASGFGNQPQHF
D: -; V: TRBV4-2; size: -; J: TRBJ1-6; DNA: TGTGCCAGCAGCCAAGATGTAGGGGCTCATAATTCACCCCTCCACTTT; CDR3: CASSQDVGAHNSPLHF
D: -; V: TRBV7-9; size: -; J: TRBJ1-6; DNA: TGTGCCAGCGAACGACTAAACAGGGCTTCACCCCTCCACTTT; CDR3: CASERLNRASPLHF
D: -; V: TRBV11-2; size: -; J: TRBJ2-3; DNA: TGTGCCAGCAGCCTTTTCCGCACAGATACGCAGTATTTT; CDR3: CASSLFRTDTQYF
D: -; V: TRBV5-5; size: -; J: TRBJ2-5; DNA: TGTGCCAGCAGCTTGGAGGGGCAGAACCAAGAGACCCAGTACTTC; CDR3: CASSLEGQNQETQYF
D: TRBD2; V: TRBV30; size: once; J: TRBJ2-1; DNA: TGTGCCTGGAGTGTACCCCCGCTAGCGGGAGGAACAGAGTTCTTC; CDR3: CAWSVPPLAGGTEFF
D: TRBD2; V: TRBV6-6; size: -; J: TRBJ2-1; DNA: TGTGCCAGCAGTTTCGGGACTAGCGGATACAATGAGCAGTTCTTC; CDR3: CASSFGTSGYNEQFF
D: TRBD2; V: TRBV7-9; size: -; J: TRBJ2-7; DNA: TGTGCCAGCAGCTTAGTATTCAGCGGGAGCTACGAGCAGTACTTC; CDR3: CASSLVFSGSYEQYF
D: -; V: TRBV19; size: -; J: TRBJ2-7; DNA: TGTGCCAGTAGTATCGGGGTTATGGTTCCTTCCGAGCAGTACTTC; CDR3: CASSIGVMVPSEQYF
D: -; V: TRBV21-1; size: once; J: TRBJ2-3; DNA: TGTGCCAGCAGGACTAGCGGGGGGGCAGATACGCAGTATTTT; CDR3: CASRTSGGADTQYF
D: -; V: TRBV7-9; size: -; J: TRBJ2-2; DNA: TGTGCCAGCAGCTTCAGCGGATCGAACACCGGGGAGCTGTTTTTT; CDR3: CASSFSGSNTGELFF
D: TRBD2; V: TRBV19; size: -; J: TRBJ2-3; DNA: TGTGCCAGTAGTATACGAGGAGCGGGAGGAGCCACGCAGTATTTT; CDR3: CASSIRGAGGATQYF
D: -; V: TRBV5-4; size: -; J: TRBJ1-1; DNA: TGTGCCAGCGCTTCCCCCAGGGGTGCGAACACTGAAGCTTTCTTT; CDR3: CASASPRGANTEAFF
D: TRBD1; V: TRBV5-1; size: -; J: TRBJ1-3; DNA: TGCGCCAGTAAGACAGGGAACTCTGGAAACACCATATATTTT; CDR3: CASKTGNSGNTIYF
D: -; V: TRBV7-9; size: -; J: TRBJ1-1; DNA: TGTGCCAGCAGCTTAACGCGGAACACTGAAGCTTTCTTT; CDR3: CASSLTRNTEAFF
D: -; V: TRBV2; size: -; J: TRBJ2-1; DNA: TGTGCCAGCAGTTCCTACTCGGGACACTCCTACAATGAGCAGTTCTTC; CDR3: CASSSYSGHSYNEQFF
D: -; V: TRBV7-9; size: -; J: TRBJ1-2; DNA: TGTGCCAGCAGCTCAAGAAGCGGACAGTATATTAGCTATGGCTACACCTTC; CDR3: CASSSRSGQYISYGYTF
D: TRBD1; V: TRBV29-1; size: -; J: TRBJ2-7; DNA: TGCAGCGTTGGCCGGGACAGGGTTGACGAGCAGTACTTC; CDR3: CSVGRDRVDEQYF
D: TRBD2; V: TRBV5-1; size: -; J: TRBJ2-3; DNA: TGCGCCAGCAGCTCCAGTACTAGCGGGAGCACAGATACGCAGTATTTT; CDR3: CASSSSTSGSTDTQYF
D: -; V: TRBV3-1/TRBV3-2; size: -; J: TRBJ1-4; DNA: TGTGCCAGCAGCCAAAACAGGGAACCTTCAACTAATGAAAAACTGTTTTTT; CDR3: CASSQNREPSTNEKLFF
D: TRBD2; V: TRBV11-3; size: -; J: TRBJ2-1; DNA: TGTGCCAGCAGCTTGGCTAGCGGGAGGGGCAATGAGCAGTTCTTC; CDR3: CASSLASGRGNEQFF
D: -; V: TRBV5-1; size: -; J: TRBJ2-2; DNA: TGCGCCAGCAGCTCCGGGACTGGAGGAGTCGGGGAGCTGTTTTTT; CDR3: CASSSGTGGVGELFF
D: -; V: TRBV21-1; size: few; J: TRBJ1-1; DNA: TGTGCCAGCAGCAGCACCATAGGCAAGGGGATTAAAATGAACACTGAAGCTTTCTTT; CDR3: CASSSTIGKGIKMNTEAFF
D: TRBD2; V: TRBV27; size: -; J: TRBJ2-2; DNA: TGTGCCAGCAGCCGGGGTCGGGAGGCCGGGGAGCTGTTTTTT; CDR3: CASSRGREAGELFF
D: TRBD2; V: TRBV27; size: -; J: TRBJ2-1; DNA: TGTGCCAGCAGTTTATCGGGGGCGGGAGGTCACAATGAGCAGTTCTTC; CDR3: CASSLSGAGGHNEQFF
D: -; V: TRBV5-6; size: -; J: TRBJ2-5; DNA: TGTGCCAGCAGCTTGGGTACGGCATGGAGAACCCAGTACTTC; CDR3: CASSLGTAWRTQYF
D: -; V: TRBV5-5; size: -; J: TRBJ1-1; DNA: TGTGCCAGCAGCTTGGGGCCGATGAACACTGAAGCTTTCTTT; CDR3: CASSLGPMNTEAFF
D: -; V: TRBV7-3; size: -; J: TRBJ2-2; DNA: TGTGCCAGCAGCTTAAAGCTAGCCCCCGGGGAGCTGTTTTTT; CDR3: CASSLKLAPGELFF
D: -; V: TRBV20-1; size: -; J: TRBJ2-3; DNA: TGCAGTGCTAGTAAACGGGGTCTCACAGATACGCAGTATTTT; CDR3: CSASKRGLTDTQYF
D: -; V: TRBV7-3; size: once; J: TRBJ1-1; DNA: TGTGCCAGCAGCCCACAGGGTAAGGCCACTGAAGCTTTCTTT; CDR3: CASSPQGKATEAFF
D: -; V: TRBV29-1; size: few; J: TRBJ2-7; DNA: TGCAGCGTTGAAGTGGGGGACACCTACGAGCAGTACTTC; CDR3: CSVEVGDTYEQYF
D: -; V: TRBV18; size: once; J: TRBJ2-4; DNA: TGTGCCAGCTCACTAGGGATTACAGGAATGGAAGACATTCAGTACTTC; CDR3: CASSLGITGMEDIQYF
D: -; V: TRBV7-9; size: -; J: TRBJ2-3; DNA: TGTGCCAGCAGCTTTAGCGAAAATACGCAGTATTTT; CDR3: CASSFSENTQYF
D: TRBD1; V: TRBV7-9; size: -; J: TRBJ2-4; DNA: TGTGCCAGCAGCCCCCCGCCGGGACAGGGGGCTTTCACCAAAAACATTCAGTACTTC; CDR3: CASSPPPGQGAFTKNIQYF
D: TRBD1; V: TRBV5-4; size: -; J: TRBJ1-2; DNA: TGTGCCAGCCGAGGGGGCTGGTATGGCTACACCTTC; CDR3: CASRGGWYGYTF
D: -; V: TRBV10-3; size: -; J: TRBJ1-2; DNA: TGTGCCATCAGTACGACAGGAACTAATGGCTACACCTTC; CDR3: CAISTTGTNGYTF